This T cell receptor beta chain was sequenced during a study of blood T cell repertoires in COVID-19 (dated by TCRdb to the early 2020s). Background on the whole study: Samples from collaborators originated in the United States, Italy and Spain and spanned both the acute and convalescent phases of COVID-19. The samples were drawn from the first 160 participants of the ongoing ImmuneRACE study and from 1,254 subjects provided by 6 global collaborators. The repertoires were released in a freely available public database meant as a resource for research on the immune response to SARS-CoV-2. Where HLA class I and class II types were available, the types were taken from metadata supplied by the sample provider, not from assay-based typing. The sample metadata nearly always contained a de-identified subject ID, COVID-19 status, age in years and sex. Subjects who had been exposed to COVID-19, were actively infected with it, or had recovered from it provided the deeply sampled blood TCRbeta repertoires that made up the dataset. The prospective study material was composed of cDNA or gDNA derived from T cells, B-cell-depleted T cells, or PBMCs. Broad study findings and their caveats: The quantity of clinical and demographic metadata differed by source and by participant and was supplied without curation.

The collaborating institutions used their own protocols to collect whole blood in K2EDTA tubes. For TCRbeta analysis, collaborators shipped samples in one of three forms: frozen whole blood, isolated PBMCs, or DNA extracted from either of those sample types. Trimming takes 5 bases off V and 4 bases off J; junction bases not matched to a gene: 11. The CDR1 and CDR2 encoded by the germline V gene (reference sequence) are LGHDT and YNNKEL. Including cysteine and phenylalanine, the CDR3 has 16 amino acids. Of the read, only the CDR3 DNA is kept; its 48 bases are in frame from base 1. The immunoSEQ Assay, a bias-controlled multiplex PCR, was used to amplify TCRbeta CDR3 regions from genomic DNA. The study's processing was this. Within the assay, amplification of reference gene primers was used to estimate how many nucleated cells each sample contained. To quantify the absolute abundance of each unique TCRbeta CDR3 rearrangement, sequence reads were collapsed and filtered. For each sample, productive Simpson clonality was calculated as the square root of Simpson's diversity index over productive rearrangements. Entries here come from immuneACCESS through TCRdb and include only in-frame sequences with V and J called. Some clones fail to appear in such tables; in the studies checked, an unresolved V gene covers under half of the shortfall, and the cause of the remainder is unknown. V, J and clone size are those of that table, while D and trimming were read from the DNA. The sample includes about 140,000 clones, with around 80% observed a single time. Approximately 3.6% of the sample is held by the ten biggest clonotypes.

With regard to this clone: The antigen this receptor binds is unknown. No base-level quality is on record; no much larger clone is a single base apart.

Recombination linked TRBV3-1 (or the pseudogene TRBV3-2) to TRBJ1-2; 9 middle bases align to TRBD1. Sequencing was done on a sample of peripheral blood. The source of this sequence is a man between 60 and 75 years old with acute or convalescent COVID-19. The DNA sequence is TGTGCCAGCAGCGCCGGGGGACAGGGCGGATTCTATGGCTACACCTTC. It specifies CASSAGGQGGFYGYTF.